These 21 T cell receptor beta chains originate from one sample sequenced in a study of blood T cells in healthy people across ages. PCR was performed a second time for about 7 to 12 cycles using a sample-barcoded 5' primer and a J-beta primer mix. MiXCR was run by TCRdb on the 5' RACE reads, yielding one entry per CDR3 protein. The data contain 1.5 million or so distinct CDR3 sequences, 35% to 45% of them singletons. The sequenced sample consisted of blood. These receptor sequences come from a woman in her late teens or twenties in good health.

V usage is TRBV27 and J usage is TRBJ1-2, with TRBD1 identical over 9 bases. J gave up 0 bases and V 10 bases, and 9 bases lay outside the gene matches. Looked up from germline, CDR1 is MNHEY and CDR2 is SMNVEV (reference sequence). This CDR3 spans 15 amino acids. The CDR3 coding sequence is TGTGCCACCTCTAAACAGGGGGCGGCTAACTATGGCTACACCTTC. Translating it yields CATSKQGAANYGYTF.

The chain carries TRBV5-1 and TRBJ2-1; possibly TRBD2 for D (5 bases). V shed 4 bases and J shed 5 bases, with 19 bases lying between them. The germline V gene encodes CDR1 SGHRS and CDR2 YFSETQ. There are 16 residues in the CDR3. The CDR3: CASSRSGINTDNEQFF. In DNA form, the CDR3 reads TGCGCCAGCAGCCGTTCGGGGATAAACACCGACAATGAGCAGTTCTTC.

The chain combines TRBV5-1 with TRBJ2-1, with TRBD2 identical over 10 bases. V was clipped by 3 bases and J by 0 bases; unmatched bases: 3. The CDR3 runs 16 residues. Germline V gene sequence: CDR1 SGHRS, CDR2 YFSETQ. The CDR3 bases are TGCGCCAGCAGCTGGACTAGCGGAAACTCCTACAATGAGCAGTTCTTC. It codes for CASSWTSGNSYNEQFF.

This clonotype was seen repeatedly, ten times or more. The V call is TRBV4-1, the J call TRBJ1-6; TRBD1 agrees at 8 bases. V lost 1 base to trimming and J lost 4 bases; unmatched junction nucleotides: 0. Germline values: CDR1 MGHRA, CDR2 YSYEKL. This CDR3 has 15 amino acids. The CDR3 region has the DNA TGCGCCAGCAGCCAAGGGACAGGGTATAATTCACCCCTCCACTTT. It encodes CASSQGTGYNSPLHF.

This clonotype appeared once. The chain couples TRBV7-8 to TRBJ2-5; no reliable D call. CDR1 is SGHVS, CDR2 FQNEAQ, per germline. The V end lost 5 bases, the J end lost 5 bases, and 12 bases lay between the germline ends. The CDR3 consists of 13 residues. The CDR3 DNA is TGTGCCAGCAGCCCAATAATCGGGGAGACCCAGTACTTC. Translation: CASSPIIGETQYF.

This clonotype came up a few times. The CDR3 bases are TGTGCCAGCAGCCCCAGGGTTCTAGCGGGTGAAGCCAGCCAGTACTTC. This codes for CASSPRVLAGEASQYF. The chain recombines TRBV7-8 with TRBJ2-5; TRBD2 matches at 8 bases. From germline, CDR1 is SGHVS and CDR2 FQNEAQ. With V trimmed by 5 bases and J by 10 bases, 18 bases remained unmatched. This CDR3 region has 16 residues. Variable domain in full (rest from reference TRBV7-8 and TRBJ2-5): GAGVSQSPRYKVAKRGQDVALRCDPISGHVSLFWYQQALGQGPEFLTYFQNEAQLDKSGLPSDRFFAERPEGSVSTLKIQRTQQEDSAVYLCASSPRVLAGEASQYFGPGTRLLVL.

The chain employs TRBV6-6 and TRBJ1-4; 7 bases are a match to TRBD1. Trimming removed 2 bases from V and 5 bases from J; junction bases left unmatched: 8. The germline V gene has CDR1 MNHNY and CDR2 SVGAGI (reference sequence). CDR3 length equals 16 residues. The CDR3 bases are TGTGCCAGCAGTTACCCAGGACAGGCCGGGAATGAAAAACTGTTTTTT. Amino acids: CASSYPGQAGNEKLFF.

The CDR3: CSARTVGTNEQFF. DNA of the CDR3: TGCAGTGCTAGGACAGTAGGAACCAATGAGCAGTTCTTC. V and J are TRBV20-1 and TRBJ2-1; a weak D match, TRBD1 (5 bases). Germline lookup yields CDR1 DFQATT and CDR2 SNEGSKA (reference sequence). This CDR3 region has 13 residues. The V end lost 3 bases, the J end lost 6 bases, and 12 bases lay between the germline ends.

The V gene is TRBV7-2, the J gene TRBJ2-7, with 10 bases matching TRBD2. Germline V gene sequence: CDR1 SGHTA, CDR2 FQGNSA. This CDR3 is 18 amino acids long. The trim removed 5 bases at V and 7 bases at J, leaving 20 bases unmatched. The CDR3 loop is CASSPIGLAGVGSSEQYF. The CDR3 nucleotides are TGTGCCAGCAGCCCTATCGGGCTAGCGGGAGTAGGCTCGAGTGAGCAGTACTTC.

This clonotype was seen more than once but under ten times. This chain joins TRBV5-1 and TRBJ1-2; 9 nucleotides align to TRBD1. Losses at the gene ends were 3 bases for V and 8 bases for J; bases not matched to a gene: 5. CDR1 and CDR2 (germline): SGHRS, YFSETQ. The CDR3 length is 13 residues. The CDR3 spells CASSSIGQGGYTF. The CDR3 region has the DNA TGCGCCAGCAGCTCGATCGGACAGGGGGGCTACACCTTC.

The CDR3 DNA is TGCAGTGCTAGTAGGCTAGCGGTCGACGGGACGCAGTATTTT. Translation: CSASRLAVDGTQYF. This chain links TRBV20-1 with TRBJ2-3, with 7 bases that match TRBD2. This CDR3 is built from 14 residues. Germline V gene lookup returns CDR1 DFQATT and CDR2 SNEGSKA (reference sequence). Trimming at V came to 3 bases and at J to 9 bases, leaving 12 bases not matched to a gene.

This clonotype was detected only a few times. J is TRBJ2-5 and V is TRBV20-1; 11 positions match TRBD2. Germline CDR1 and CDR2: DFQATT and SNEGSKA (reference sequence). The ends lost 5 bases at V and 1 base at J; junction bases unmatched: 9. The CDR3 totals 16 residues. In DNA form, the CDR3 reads TGCAGTGCTGAGGGGACTAGCGGAGCGCTCCAAGAGACCCAGTACTTC. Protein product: CSAEGTSGALQETQYF.

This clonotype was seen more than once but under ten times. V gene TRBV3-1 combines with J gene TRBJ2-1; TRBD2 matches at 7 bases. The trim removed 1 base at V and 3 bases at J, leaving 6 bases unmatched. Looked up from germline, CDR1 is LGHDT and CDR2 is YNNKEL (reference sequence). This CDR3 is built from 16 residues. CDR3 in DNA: TGTGCCAGCAGCCAAGTAAGGCAGCGGGGCTACAATGAGCAGTTCTTC. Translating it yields CASSQVRQRGYNEQFF.

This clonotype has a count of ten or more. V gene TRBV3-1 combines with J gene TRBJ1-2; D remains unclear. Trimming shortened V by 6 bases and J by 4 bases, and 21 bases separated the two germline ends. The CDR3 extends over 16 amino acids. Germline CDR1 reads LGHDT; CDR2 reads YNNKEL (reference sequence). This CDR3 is CASSLSKIWESYGYTF. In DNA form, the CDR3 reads TGTGCCAGCAGTCTTAGCAAGATCTGGGAGAGCTATGGCTACACCTTC.

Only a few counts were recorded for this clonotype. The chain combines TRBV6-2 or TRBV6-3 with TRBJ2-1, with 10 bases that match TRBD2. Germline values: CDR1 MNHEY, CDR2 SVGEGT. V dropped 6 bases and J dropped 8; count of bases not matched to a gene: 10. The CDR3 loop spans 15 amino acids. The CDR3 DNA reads TGTGCCAGCAGGCCTTCGGGACTAGCGCTCGATGAGCAGTTCTTC. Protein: CASRPSGLALDEQFF.

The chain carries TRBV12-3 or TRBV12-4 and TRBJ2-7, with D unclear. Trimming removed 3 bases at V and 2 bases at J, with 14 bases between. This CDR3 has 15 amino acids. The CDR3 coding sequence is TGTGCCAGCAGTTTTGGAACAGTGGGGACCTACGAGCAGTACTTC. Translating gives CASSFGTVGTYEQYF.

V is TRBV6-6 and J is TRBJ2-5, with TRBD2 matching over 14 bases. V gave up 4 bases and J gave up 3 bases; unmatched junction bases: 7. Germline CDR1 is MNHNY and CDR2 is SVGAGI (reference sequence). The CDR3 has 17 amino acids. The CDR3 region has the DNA TGTGCCAGCAGTTCATACATGACTAGCGGGGGGGAAGAGACCCAGTACTTC. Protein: CASSSYMTSGGEETQYF.

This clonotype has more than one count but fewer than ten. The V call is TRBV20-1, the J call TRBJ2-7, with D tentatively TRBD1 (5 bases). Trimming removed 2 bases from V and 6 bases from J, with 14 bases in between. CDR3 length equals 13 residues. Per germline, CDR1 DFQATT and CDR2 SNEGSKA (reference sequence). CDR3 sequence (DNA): TGCAGTGCTAGACCCACAGGCTTCGGCGAGCAGTACTTC. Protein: CSARPTGFGEQYF.

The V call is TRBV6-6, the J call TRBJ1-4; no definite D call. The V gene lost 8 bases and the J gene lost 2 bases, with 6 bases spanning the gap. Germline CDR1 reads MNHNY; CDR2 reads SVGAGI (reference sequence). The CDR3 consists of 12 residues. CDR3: CASGITNEKLFF. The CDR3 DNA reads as TGTGCCAGCGGGATCACTAATGAAAAACTGTTTTTT.

CDR3 protein: CALDRSDSPLHF. Written as DNA, the CDR3 is TGTGCCTTGGACCGATCGGATTCACCCCTCCACTTT. The V gene is TRBV30, the J gene TRBJ1-6; D unresolved. CDR1 GTSNPN and CDR2 SVGIG come from the germline V gene (reference sequence). The length of the CDR3 is 12 residues. V shed 7 bases and J shed 8 bases, with 12 bases lying between them. The whole variable domain, filled in from reference TRBV30 and TRBJ1-6, reads SQTIHQWPATLVQPVGSPLSLECTVEGTSNPNLYWYRQAAGRGLQLLFYSVGIGQISSEVPQNLSASRPQDRQFILSSKKLLLSDSGFYLCALDRSDSPLHFGNGTRLTVT.

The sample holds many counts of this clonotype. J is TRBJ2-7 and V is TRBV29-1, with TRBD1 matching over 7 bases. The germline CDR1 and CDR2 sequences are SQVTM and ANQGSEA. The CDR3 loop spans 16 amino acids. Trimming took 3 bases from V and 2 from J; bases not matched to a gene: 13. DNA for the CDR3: TGCAGCGTTGATAGTCCCCGGGACAGCCCTCCCTACGAGCAGTACTTC. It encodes CSVDSPRDSPPYEQYF.